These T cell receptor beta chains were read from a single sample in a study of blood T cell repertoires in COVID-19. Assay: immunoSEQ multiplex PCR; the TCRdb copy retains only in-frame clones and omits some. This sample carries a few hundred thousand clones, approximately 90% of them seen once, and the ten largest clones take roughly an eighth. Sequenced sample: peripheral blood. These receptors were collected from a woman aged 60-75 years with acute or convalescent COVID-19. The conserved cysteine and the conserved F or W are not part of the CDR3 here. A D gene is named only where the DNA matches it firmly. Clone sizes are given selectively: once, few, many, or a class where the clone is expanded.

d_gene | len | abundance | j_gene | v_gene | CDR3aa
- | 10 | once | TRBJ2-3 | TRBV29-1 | SVLVGTDTQY
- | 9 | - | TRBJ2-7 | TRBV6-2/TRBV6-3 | ASSSAWEQY
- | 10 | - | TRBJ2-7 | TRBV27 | ASSARTREQY
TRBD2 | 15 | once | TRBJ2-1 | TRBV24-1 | ATSDPGTSGGSREQF
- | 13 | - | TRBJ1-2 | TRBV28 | ASRGPLTGDYGYT
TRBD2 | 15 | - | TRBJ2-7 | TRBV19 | ASSIASAGVGTYEQY
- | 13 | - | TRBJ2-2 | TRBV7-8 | ASTIRQGDTGELF
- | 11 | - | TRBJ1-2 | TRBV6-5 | ASSQPGGLGYT
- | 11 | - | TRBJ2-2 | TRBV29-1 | SVERANTGELF
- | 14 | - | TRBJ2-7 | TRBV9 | ASSVEASGTSSEQY
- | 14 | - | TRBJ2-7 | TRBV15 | ATSRVYSPDSYEQY
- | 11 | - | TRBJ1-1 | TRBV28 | ASTKGGTTEAF
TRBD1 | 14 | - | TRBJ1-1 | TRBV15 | ATSRNLDRALREAF
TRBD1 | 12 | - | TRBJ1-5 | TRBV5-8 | ASSTGQGHQPQH
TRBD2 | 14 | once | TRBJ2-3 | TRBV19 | ASSEGLAGGADTQY
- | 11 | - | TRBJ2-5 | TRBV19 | ASRGEGAETQY
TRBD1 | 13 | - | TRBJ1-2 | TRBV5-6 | ASSLGDRRFLGYT
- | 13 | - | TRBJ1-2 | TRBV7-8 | ASSPERGSDYGYT
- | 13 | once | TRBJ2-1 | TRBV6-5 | ASSSRGSGSNEQF
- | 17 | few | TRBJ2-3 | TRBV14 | ASSQDLLRGITSTDTQY
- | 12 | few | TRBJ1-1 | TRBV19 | ASSFGGLNTEAF
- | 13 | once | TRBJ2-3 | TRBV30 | AWTTPGVGTDTQY
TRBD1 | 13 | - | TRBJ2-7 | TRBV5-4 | ASSSDRGRHYEQY
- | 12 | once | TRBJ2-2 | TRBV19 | ASRLGGTTGELF
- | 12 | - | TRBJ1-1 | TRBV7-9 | ASSPRQAGGSAF
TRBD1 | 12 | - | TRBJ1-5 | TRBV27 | ASSLGGGSQPQH
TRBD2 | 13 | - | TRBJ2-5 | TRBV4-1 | ASSTGLAAQETQY
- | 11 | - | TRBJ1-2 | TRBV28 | ASSRGPSYGYT
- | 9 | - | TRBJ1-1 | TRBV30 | AWSYFTEAF
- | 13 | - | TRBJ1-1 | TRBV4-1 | ASSQEIAMNTEAF
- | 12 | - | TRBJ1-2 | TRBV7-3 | ASSPEAGNYGYT
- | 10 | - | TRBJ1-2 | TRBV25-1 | ASSSRGGGYT
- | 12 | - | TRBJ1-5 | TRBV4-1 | ASSQDAGIQPQH
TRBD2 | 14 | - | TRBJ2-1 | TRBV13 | ASSWGLAEYYNEQF
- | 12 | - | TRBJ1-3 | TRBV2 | ASSVQSSGNTIY
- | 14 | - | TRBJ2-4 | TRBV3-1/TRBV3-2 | ASSLRGIVAKNIQY
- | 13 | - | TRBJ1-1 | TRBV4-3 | ASSQDNRGSIEAF
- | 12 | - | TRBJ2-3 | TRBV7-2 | ASSLGSGTDTQY
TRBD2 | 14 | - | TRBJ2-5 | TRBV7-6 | ASSRNLLAGEETQY
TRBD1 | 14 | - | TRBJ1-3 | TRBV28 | ASSWDSPKAGNTIY
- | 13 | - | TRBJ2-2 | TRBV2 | ASSVEVGATGELF
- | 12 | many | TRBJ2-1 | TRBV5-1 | ASRTSLSYNEQF
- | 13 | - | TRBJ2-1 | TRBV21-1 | ASSRGGGPYNEQF
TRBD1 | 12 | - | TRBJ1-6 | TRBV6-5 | ASSPQGANSPLH
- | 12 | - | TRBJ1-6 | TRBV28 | ASTPGTPNSPLH
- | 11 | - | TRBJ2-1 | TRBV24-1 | ATKRAGDNEQF
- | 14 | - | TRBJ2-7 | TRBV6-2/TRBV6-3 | ASSYEARVGNYEQY
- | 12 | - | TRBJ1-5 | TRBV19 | ASSTAGVGQPQH
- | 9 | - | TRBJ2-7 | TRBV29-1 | SVEITSGQY
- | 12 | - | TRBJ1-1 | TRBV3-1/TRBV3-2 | ASSQDAFYTEAF
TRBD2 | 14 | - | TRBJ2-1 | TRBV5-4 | ASSISGGPSYNEQF
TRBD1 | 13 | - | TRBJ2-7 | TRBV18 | ASSRQGQGRYEQY
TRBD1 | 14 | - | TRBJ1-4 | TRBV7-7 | ASSPSVGRGLEKLF